What follows describes a single T cell receptor beta chain. The CDR3 totals 16 residues. Per germline, CDR1 MNHEY and CDR2 SVGAGI. Trimming cost V 0 bases and J 4 bases; bases outside gene matches: 6. Sequencing was performed with immunoSEQ multiplex PCR; in TCRdb, only in-frame clones are kept and a portion is missing. The sample lists approximately 11,000 clones, about 80% occurring once. The data belong to a study of T cell repertoires in ileal Crohn's disease. The TCR sequence derives from an adult with Crohn's disease. Sequenced material: ileal tissue. The rearrangement uses TRBV6-5 and TRBJ2-3; 8 bases are a match to TRBD2. The CDR3: CASSYSLSGTSDTQYF. The CDR3 DNA reads as TGTGCCAGCAGTTACTCTCTTAGCGGGACCTCAGATACGCAGTATTTT.